A selection of T cell receptor beta chains follows, all from one sample in a study of cytomegalovirus exposure and HLA in healthy donors. Here immunoSEQ multiplex PCR was the method, and the copy in TCRdb shows in-frame clones only, minus some. The sample contains around 120,000 clones, 70% to 85% of which appear only once. Sequencing was carried out using PBMCs. Source of these receptors: a boy younger than 18 in good health and CMV-seronegative. CDR3s include the opening cysteine and the closing phenylalanine or tryptophan. D genes are given only for firm matches. The size of a clone is reported for some rows only, either as once, few or many, or as a class for expanded clones.

j_call d_call v_call clone_size cdr3_aa cdr3_nt
TRBJ2-7 - TRBV27 - CASSLSWEVDEQYF TGTGCCAGCAGTTTATCGTGGGAGGTGGACGAGCAGTACTTC
TRBJ2-7 TRBD1 TRBV19 - CASSIARGPSEQYF TGTGCCAGTAGTATAGCCAGGGGGCCGTCCGAGCAGTACTTC
TRBJ1-1 TRBD1 TRBV30 - CAGQGALRTEAFF TGTGCCGGCCAGGGGGCGCTTAGGACTGAAGCTTTCTTT
TRBJ2-1 TRBD1 TRBV5-1 - CASSLGWGQHNEQFF TGCGCCAGCAGCTTGGGTTGGGGACAGCACAATGAGCAGTTCTTC
TRBJ1-2 - TRBV2 - CASNRAPNYGYTF TGTGCCAGCAACAGGGCCCCTAACTATGGCTACACCTTC
TRBJ2-2 - TRBV7-8 - CASSLKFSEGEELFF TGTGCCAGCAGCCTTAAATTTTCGGAAGGGGAGGAGCTGTTTTTT
TRBJ2-7 TRBD2 TRBV7-6 - CASSPTQAAGGEEQYF TGTGCCAGCAGCCCAACCCAGGCGGCGGGGGGGGAAGAGCAGTACTTC
TRBJ1-2 - TRBV30 - CAWAGGGRIPGYTF TGTGCCTGGGCCGGCGGGGGGAGGATTCCTGGCTACACCTTC
TRBJ1-2 TRBD1 TRBV4-3 - CASSRARGVNYGYTF TGCGCCAGCAGCCGAGCCAGGGGGGTCAACTATGGCTACACCTTC
TRBJ2-3 TRBD2 TRBV6-5 - CASSRPGLGTDTQYF TGTGCCAGCAGTCGACCGGGACTAGGGACAGATACGCAGTATTTT
TRBJ1-3 - TRBV15 few CATSRERSSGNTIYF TGTGCCACCAGCAGAGAAAGGAGCTCTGGAAACACCATATATTTT
TRBJ2-1 - TRBV12-1 - CASSFDGLTGTSGSCNEQFF TGTGCCAGCAGCTTTGATGGATTGACGGGGACTAGCGGGAGTTGCAATGAGCAGTTCTTC
TRBJ2-2 TRBD1 TRBV7-6 once CASSPGTGTGVSGELFF TGTGCCAGCAGCCCGGGCACCGGGACAGGGGTATCCGGGGAGCTGTTTTTT
TRBJ2-7 - TRBV7-8 few CASSAYSQIVEQYF TGTGCCAGCAGCGCCTATAGCCAGATTGTGGAGCAGTACTTC
TRBJ2-3 - TRBV29-1 - CSVGWGPNTDTQYF TGCAGCGTTGGATGGGGGCCTAACACAGATACGCAGTATTTT
TRBJ2-1 TRBD2 TRBV4-1 - CASSQDRGLVYEQFF TGCGCCAGCAGCCAAGATAGGGGACTAGTCTATGAGCAGTTCTTC
TRBJ1-2 TRBD1 TRBV7-6 - CASSSGTGGGYTF TGTGCCAGCAGCTCCGGGACAGGAGGCGGCTACACCTTC
TRBJ2-3 - TRBV27 few CASSSPGEPDTQYF TGTGCCAGCAGTTCACCGGGAGAACCAGATACGCAGTATTTT
TRBJ1-2 - TRBV28 few CASSLRGQAYGYTF TGTGCCAGCAGTTTACGCGGGCAGGCTTATGGCTACACCTTC
TRBJ2-2 - TRBV30 - CAWSTTGELFF TGTGCCTGGAGCACAACCGGGGAGCTGTTTTTT
TRBJ2-1 - TRBV6-4 - CASSAGARGGNNEQFF TGTGCCAGCAGCGCCGGGGCTCGCGGAGGGAACAATGAGCAGTTCTTC
TRBJ1-3 - TRBV9 - CASSAYPGGAGNTIYF TGTGCCAGCAGCGCCTATCCCGGGGGAGCTGGAAACACCATATATTTT
TRBJ1-5 - TRBV9 - CASSPDRDTAQPQHF TGTGCCAGCAGCCCTGACCGGGACACTGCTCAGCCCCAGCATTTT
TRBJ2-3 TRBD2 TRBV4-3 - CASSPGLGSGTDTQYF TGCGCCAGCAGCCCTGGACTAGGGAGCGGCACAGATACGCAGTATTTT
TRBJ2-1 TRBD2 TRBV9 - CASRTSGGGEQFF TGTGCCAGCAGGACTAGCGGCGGGGGTGAGCAGTTCTTC
TRBJ1-4 TRBD1 TRBV6-6 few CASSGQPPSSQGLFF TGTGCCAGCAGTGGACAGCCCCCCAGCTCACAGGGGCTGTTTTTT
TRBJ2-1 TRBD2 TRBV2 once CASGPGTRSHNEQFF TGTGCCAGCGGCCCCGGGACTAGGAGCCACAATGAGCAGTTCTTC
TRBJ2-5 TRBD2 TRBV2 few CASGTSGETQYF TGTGCCAGCGGGACTAGCGGAGAGACCCAGTACTTC
TRBJ2-2 TRBD1 TRBV7-9 - CASSSRQGVGELFF TGTGCCAGCAGCTCTCGACAGGGAGTCGGGGAGCTGTTTTTT
TRBJ1-4 - TRBV6-5 - CASSYNWGATNEKLFF TGTGCCAGCAGTTACAATTGGGGGGCAACTAATGAAAAACTGTTTTTT
TRBJ2-5 TRBD2 TRBV5-1 - CASSLSLGGRSGETQYF TGCGCCAGCAGCTTGAGTCTGGGCGGGAGGTCTGGGGAGACCCAGTACTTC
TRBJ2-3 TRBD2 TRBV4-3 - CASSVTSGRLGDTQYF TGCGCCAGCAGCGTTACTAGCGGGAGGCTCGGAGATACGCAGTATTTT
TRBJ2-3 - TRBV5-4 once CASSPEIRTATDTQYF TGTGCCAGCAGCCCCGAAATTCGGACAGCCACAGATACGCAGTATTTT
TRBJ1-1 - TRBV7-9 once CASSAGGLNTEAFF TGTGCCAGCAGCGCCGGGGGGTTGAACACTGAAGCTTTCTTT
TRBJ2-1 - TRBV7-2 - CASSLTGVGYYNEQFF TGTGCCAGCAGCTTAACCGGGGTGGGCTACTACAATGAGCAGTTCTTC
TRBJ1-5 - TRBV19 - CASSGWQGNQPQHF TGTGCCAGTAGTGGGTGGCAGGGCAATCAGCCCCAGCATTTT
TRBJ1-5 TRBD1 TRBV2 - CASSATGTVHF TGTGCCAGCAGCGCGACCGGGACAGTCCATTTT
TRBJ2-7 - TRBV6-5 - CASSYSGGPSSYEQYF TGTGCCAGCAGTTACTCGGGCGGGCCGAGCTCCTACGAGCAGTACTTC
TRBJ1-2 - TRBV19 - CASSTSGERHGYTF TGTGCCAGTAGTACCTCAGGGGAGCGGCATGGCTACACCTTC
TRBJ1-2 TRBD1 TRBV6-5 few CASSPTGDSYGYTF TGTGCCAGCAGTCCGACAGGGGACTCCTATGGCTACACCTTC
TRBJ1-5 - TRBV30 - CAWSEGQSWLGNQPQHF TGTGCCTGGAGCGAAGGACAGTCGTGGTTGGGCAATCAGCCCCAGCATTTT
TRBJ1-5 - TRBV30 - CAWSPGRVEGNQPQHF TGTGCCTGGAGTCCGGGGAGAGTGGAAGGCAATCAGCCCCAGCATTTT
TRBJ1-2 TRBD1 TRBV2 - CASSVGGAGYGYTF TGTGCCAGCAGTGTAGGGGGCGCGGGCTATGGCTACACCTTC
TRBJ2-1 TRBD1 TRBV5-1 - CASSFQGAGQFF TGCGCCAGCAGTTTTCAGGGGGCGGGGCAGTTCTTC
TRBJ2-5 TRBD1 TRBV11-2 - CASSLGQGAEVEETQYF TGTGCCAGCAGCCTGGGACAGGGGGCGGAGGTCGAAGAGACCCAGTACTTC